The 8 T cell receptor beta chains listed next were all sequenced from one sample in a study of T cell repertoires in cytomegalovirus infection. MiXCR, run by TCRdb on the reads, gives a single entry per CDR3 protein. The repertoire holds over 150,000 distinct CDR3 sequences, with about 18% as singletons. Specimen: CD8+ T cells from PBMCs. These receptors all come from a human donor in good health (CMV status not recorded). Some clones in this sample may be carry-over from other donors' samples.

This chain joins TRBV6-2 or TRBV6-3 and TRBJ2-3; tentatively, D is TRBD2 (5 bases). The CDR3 extends over 13 amino acids. V gave up 4 bases and J gave up 6 bases, with 11 bases separating them. Germline CDR1 is MNHEY and CDR2 is SVGEGT. CDR3 in amino acids: CASSLDWRDTQYF. The DNA of the CDR3 is TGTGCCAGCAGTTTAGACTGGAGGGATACGCAGTATTTT.

The rearrangement links TRBV12-3 or TRBV12-4 to TRBJ1-5, with 8 bases aligning to TRBD1. CDR3 size: 16 residues. Trimming cost V 8 bases and J 7 bases; bases outside gene matches: 16. The CDR3 DNA reads TGTGCCAGCTCTCCCGCTCAGGGGGCGATTTTGCAGCCCCAGCATTTT. It specifies CASSPAQGAILQPQHF.

This clonotype was recorded a few times. This rearrangement joins TRBV7-9 to TRBJ1-5; D call uncertain. Germline assignment: CDR1 SEHNR and CDR2 FQNEAQ (reference sequence). V was shortened by 1 base and J by 1 base, with 11 bases between the two germline ends. The CDR3 length is 16 residues. This CDR3 is CASSLDRHLSNQPQHF. In DNA, the CDR3 is TGTGCCAGCAGCTTAGACCGACACCTGAGCAATCAGCCCCAGCATTTT. Full variable domain (missing parts from reference TRBV7-9 and TRBJ1-5): DTGVSQNPRHKITKRGQNVTFRCDPISEHNRLYWYRQTLGQGPEFLTYFQNEAQLEKSRLLSDRFSAERPKGSFSTLEIQRTEQGDSAMYLCASSLDRHLSNQPQHFGDGTRLSIL.

V is TRBV6-2 or TRBV6-3 and J is TRBJ1-1; no firm D call. The CDR3 loop spans 13 amino acids. The V gene lost 9 bases and the J gene lost 0 bases, with 11 bases spanning the gap. Looked up from germline, CDR1 is MNHEY and CDR2 is SVGEGT. For the CDR3, the DNA is TGTGCCAGTGAACGGATCATGAACACTGAAGCTTTCTTT. This translates into CASERIMNTEAFF.

This clonotype occurred a few times. The V gene is TRBV7-2, the J gene TRBJ2-3; 8 bases map to TRBD1. V shed 2 bases, J shed 9 bases, and the junction held 7 bases outside the gene matches. CDR1 and CDR2 from the germline V gene are SGHTA and FQGNSA. The CDR3 spans 14 residues. The CDR3 here is CASSLWDRPDTQYF. The CDR3 coding sequence is TGTGCCAGCAGCTTATGGGACAGGCCGGACACGCAGTATTTT.

The chain is built from TRBV9 and TRBJ1-1; TRBD1 matches at 8 bases. The CDR3 is made up of 13 amino acids. From germline, CDR1 is SGDLS and CDR2 YYNGEE. Trimming removed 3 bases from V and 4 bases from J; junction bases left unmatched: 2. The CDR3 coding sequence is TGTGCCAGCAGCGCGACAGGGGTCACTGAAGCTTTCTTT. Its translation: CASSATGVTEAFF.

This clonotype was detected a few times. This chain links TRBV28 with TRBJ2-5, with TRBD1 matching 7 bases. V dropped 3 bases and J dropped 3; count of bases not matched to a gene: 16. Germline lookup yields CDR1 MDHEN and CDR2 SYDVKM. The CDR3 covers 18 residues. CDR3 nucleotides: TGTGCCAGCAGTTTTAAGGGGGCGCAGAGAAACGGGGAAGAGACCCAGTACTTC. As protein: CASSFKGAQRNGEETQYF.

This clonotype was detected only a few times. The chain has TRBV6-2 or TRBV6-3 and TRBJ2-1; D is undetermined. Germline V gives CDR1 MNHEY, CDR2 SVGEGT. V lost 8 bases and J lost 9, with 11 bases in between. There are 11 residues in the CDR3. The CDR3, as DNA: TGTGCCAGCGGGTACCCTAGTGAGCAGTTCTTC. The encoded protein is CASGYPSEQFF.